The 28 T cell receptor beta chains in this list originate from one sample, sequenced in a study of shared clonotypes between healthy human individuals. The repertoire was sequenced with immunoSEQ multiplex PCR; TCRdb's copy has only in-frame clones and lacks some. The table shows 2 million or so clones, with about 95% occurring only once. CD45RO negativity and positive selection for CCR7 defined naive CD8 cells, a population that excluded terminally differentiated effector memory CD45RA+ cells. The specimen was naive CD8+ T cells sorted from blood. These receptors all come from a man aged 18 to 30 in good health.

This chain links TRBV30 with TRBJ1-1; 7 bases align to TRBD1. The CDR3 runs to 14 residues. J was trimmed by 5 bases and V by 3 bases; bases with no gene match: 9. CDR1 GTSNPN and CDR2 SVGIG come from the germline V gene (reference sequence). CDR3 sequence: CAWRWDRGETEAFF. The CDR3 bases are TGTGCCTGGAGGTGGGACAGAGGAGAGACTGAAGCTTTCTTT. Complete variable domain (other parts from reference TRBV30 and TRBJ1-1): SQTIHQWPATLVQPVGSPLSLECTVEGTSNPNLYWYRQAAGRGLQLLFYSVGIGQISSEVPQNLSASRPQDRQFILSSKKLLLSDSGFYLCAWRWDRGETEAFFGQGTRLTVV.

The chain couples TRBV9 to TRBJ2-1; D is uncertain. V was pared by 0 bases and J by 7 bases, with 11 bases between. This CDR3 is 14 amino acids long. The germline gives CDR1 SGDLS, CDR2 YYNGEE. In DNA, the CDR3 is TGTGCCAGCAGCGTAGTAAGTGTGTTTAATGAGCAGTTCTTC. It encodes CASSVVSVFNEQFF.

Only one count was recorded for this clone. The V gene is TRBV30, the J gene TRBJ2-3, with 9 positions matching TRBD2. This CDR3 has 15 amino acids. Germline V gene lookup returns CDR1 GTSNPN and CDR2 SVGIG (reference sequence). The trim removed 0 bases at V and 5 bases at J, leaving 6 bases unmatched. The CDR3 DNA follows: TGTGCCTGGAGTGTAGGCGGGGGGGCCGGAGATACGCAGTATTTT. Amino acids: CAWSVGGGAGDTQYF.

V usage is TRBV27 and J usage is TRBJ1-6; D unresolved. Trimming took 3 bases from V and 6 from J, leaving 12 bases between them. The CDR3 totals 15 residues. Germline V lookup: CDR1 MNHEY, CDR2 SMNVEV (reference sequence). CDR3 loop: CASSFSGSGNSPLHF. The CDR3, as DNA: TGTGCCAGCAGTTTTTCAGGATCCGGTAATTCACCCCTCCACTTT.

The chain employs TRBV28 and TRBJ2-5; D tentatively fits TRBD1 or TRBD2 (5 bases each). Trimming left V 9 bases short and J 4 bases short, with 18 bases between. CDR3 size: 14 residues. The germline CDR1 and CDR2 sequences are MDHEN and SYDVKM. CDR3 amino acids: CASSTAGSGETQYF. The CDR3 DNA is TGTGCCAGTTCCACTGCAGGGAGTGGAGAGACCCAGTACTTC. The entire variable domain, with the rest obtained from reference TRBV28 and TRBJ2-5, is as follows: DVKVTQSSRYLVKRTGEKVFLECVQDMDHENMFWYRQDPGLGLRLIYFSYDVKMKEKGDIPEGYSVSREKKERFSLILESASTNQTSMYLCASSTAGSGETQYFGPGTRLLVL.

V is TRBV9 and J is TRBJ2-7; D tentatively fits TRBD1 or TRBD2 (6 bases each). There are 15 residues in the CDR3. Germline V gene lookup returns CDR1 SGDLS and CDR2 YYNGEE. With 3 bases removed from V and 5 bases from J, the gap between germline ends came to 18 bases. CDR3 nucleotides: TGTGCCAGCAGCGCGGAGGGGGATGCGCCTGACGAGCAGTACTTC. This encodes CASSAEGDAPDEQYF.

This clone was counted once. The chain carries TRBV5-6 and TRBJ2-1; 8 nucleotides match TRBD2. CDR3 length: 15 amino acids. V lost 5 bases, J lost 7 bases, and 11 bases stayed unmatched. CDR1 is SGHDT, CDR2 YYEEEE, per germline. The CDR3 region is CASSYPRGGRNEQFF. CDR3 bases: TGTGCCAGCAGTTACCCCCGCGGGGGGAGGAATGAGCAGTTCTTC.

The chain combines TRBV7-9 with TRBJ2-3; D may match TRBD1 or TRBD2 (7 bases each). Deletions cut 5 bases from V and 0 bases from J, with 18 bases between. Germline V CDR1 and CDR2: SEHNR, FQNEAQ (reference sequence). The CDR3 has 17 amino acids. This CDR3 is CASSADRQGGSTDTQYF. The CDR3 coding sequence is TGTGCCAGCAGCGCCGACCGACAGGGAGGGAGCACAGATACGCAGTATTTT.

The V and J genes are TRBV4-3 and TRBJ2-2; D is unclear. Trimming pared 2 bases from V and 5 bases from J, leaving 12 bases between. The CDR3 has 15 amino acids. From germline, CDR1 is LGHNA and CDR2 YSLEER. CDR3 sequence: CASSQLTYATGELFF. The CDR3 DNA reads TGCGCCAGCAGCCAACTAACGTACGCTACCGGGGAGCTGTTTTTT.

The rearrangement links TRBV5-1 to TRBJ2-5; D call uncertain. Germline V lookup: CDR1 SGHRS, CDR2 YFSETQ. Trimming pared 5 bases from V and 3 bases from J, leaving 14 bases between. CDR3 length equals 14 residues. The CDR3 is CASSSLDNEETQYF. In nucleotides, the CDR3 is TGCGCCAGCAGTTCATTAGACAACGAAGAGACCCAGTACTTC.

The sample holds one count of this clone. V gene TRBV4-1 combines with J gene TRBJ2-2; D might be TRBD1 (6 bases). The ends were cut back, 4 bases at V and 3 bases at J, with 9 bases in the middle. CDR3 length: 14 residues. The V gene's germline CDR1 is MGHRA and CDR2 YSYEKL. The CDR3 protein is CASSLDRYTGELFF. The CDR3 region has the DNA TGCGCCAGCAGCCTCGACAGGTACACCGGGGAGCTGTTTTTT.

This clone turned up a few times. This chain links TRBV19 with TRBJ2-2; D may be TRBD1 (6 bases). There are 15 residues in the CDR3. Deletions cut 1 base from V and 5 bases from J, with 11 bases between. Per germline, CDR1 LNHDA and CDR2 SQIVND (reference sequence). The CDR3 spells CASSIGTAGTGELFF. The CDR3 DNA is TGTGCCAGTAGTATAGGGACAGCCGGAACCGGGGAGCTGTTTTTT.

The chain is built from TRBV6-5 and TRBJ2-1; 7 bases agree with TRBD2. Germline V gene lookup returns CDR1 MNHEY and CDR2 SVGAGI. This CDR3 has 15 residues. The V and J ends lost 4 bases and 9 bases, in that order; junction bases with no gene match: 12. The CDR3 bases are TGTGCCAGCAGTTCTCCCAGGCGGGAGCGGGGTGAGCAGTTCTTC. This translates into CASSSPRRERGEQFF.

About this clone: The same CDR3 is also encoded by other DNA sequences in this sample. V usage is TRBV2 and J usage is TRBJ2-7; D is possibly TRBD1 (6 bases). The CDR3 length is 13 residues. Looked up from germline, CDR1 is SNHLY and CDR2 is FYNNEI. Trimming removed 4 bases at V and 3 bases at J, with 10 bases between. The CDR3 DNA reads TGTGCCAGCAGTGGCCAGGGGAACTACGAGCAGTACTTC. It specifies CASSGQGNYEQYF.

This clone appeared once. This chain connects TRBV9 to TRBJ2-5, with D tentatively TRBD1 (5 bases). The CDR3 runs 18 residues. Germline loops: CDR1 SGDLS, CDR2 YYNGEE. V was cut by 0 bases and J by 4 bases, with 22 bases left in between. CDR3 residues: CASSVAAGKRGLGETQYF. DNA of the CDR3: TGTGCCAGCAGCGTAGCGGCAGGGAAAAGGGGCTTAGGAGAGACCCAGTACTTC.

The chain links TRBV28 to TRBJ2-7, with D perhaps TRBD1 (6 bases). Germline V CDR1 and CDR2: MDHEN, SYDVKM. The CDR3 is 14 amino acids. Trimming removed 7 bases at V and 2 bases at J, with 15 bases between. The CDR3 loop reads CASKNQGSPYEQYF. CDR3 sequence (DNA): TGTGCCAGCAAAAACCAGGGGTCACCCTACGAGCAGTACTTC.

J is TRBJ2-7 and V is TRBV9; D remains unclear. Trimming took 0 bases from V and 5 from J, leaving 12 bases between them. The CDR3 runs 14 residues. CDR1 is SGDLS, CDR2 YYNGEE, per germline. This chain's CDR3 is CASSVGVTSDEQYF. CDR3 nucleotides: TGTGCCAGCAGCGTAGGGGTGACGTCGGACGAGCAGTACTTC.

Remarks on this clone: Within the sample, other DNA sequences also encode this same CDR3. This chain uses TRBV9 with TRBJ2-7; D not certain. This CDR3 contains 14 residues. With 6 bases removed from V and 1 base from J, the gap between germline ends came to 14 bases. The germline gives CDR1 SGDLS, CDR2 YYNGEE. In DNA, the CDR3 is TGTGCCAGCAACCCAGGCGGAGAATCCTACGAGCAGTACTTC. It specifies CASNPGGESYEQYF.

This CDR3 reads CASSIVETQYF. The CDR3 DNA sequence: TGTGCCAGCAGCATAGTGGAGACCCAGTACTTC. The chain employs TRBV13 and TRBJ2-5; D is unclear. Germline assignment: CDR1 PRHDT and CDR2 FYEKMQ (reference sequence). The length of the CDR3 is 11 residues. V lost 5 bases, J lost 5 bases, and 6 bases lay in between.

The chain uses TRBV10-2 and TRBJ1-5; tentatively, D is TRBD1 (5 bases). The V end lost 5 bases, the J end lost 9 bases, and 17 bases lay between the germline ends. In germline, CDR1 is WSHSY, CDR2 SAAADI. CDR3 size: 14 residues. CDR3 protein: CASSTDRLNRPQHF. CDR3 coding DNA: TGCGCCAGCAGTACCGACAGACTAAACCGGCCCCAGCATTTT.

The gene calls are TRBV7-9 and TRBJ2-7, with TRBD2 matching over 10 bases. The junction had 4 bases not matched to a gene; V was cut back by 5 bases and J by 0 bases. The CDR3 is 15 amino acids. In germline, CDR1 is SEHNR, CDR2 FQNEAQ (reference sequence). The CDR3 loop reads CASSDWTSGSYEQYF. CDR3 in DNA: TGTGCCAGCAGCGACTGGACTAGCGGCTCCTACGAGCAGTACTTC.

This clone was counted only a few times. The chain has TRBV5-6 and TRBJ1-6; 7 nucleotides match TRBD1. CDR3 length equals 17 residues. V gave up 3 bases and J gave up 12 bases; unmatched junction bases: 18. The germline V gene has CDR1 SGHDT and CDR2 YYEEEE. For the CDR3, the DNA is TGTGCCAGCAGCTGGGGCCTCCGGGACAGTGGGATCGAACCCCTCCACTTT. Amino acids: CASSWGLRDSGIEPLHF. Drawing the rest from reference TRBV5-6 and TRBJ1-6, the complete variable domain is DAGVTQSPTHLIKTRGQQVTLRCSPKSGHDTVSWYQQALGQGPQFIFQYYEEEERQRGNFPDRFSGHQFPNYSSELNVNALLLGDSALYLCASSWGLRDSGIEPLHFGNGTRLTVT.

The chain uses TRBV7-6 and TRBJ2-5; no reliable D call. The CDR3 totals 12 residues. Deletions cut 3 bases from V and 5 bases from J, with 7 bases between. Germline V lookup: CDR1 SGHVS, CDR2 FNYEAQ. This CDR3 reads CASSFGGETQYF. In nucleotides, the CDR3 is TGTGCCAGCAGCTTCGGCGGTGAGACCCAGTACTTC.

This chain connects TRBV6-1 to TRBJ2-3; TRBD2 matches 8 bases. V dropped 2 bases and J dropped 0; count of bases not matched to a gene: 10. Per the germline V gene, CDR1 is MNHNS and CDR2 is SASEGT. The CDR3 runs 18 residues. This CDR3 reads CASSEKSGRPPSTDTQYF. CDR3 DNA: TGTGCCAGCAGTGAAAAAAGCGGGAGACCCCCTAGCACAGATACGCAGTATTTT.

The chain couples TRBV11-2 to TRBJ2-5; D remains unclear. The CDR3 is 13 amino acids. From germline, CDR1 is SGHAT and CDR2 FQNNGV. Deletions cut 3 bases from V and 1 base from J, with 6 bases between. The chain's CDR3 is CASSLQVQETQYF. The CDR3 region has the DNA TGTGCCAGCAGCTTGCAGGTCCAAGAGACCCAGTACTTC.

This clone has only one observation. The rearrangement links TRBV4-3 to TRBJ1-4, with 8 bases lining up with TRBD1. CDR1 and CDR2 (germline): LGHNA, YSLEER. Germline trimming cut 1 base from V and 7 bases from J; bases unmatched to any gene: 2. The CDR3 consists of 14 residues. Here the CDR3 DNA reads TGCGCCAGCAGCCAAGGAGGACAGGGTGAAAAACTGTTTTTT. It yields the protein CASSQGGQGEKLFF.

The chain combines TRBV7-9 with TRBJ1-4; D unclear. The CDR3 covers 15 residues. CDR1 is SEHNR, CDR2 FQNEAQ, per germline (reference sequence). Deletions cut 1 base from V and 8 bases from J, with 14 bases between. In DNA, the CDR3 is TGTGCCAGCAGCTTAGTCTTGGACCCGGGGGAAAAACTGTTTTTT. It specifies CASSLVLDPGEKLFF. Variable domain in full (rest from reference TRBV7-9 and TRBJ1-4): DTGVSQNPRHKITKRGQNVTFRCDPISEHNRLYWYRQTLGQGPEFLTYFQNEAQLEKSRLLSDRFSAERPKGSFSTLEIQRTEQGDSAMYLCASSLVLDPGEKLFFGSGTQLSVL.

The CDR3, as DNA: TGTGCCAGCAGCACGCCGGGACACTCCGAGCAGTACTTC. This translates into CASSTPGHSEQYF. The V gene is TRBV7-8, the J gene TRBJ2-7; possible D gene TRBD1, 6 bases. This CDR3 comprises 13 residues. Germline loops: CDR1 SGHVS, CDR2 FQNEAQ. V lost 5 bases and J 6 bases, leaving 14 bases between the germline ends.